The sequence of this T cell receptor beta chain was determined in a study of OX40 agonist ivuxolimab in advanced cancers. Using immunoSEQ multiplex PCR, the repertoire was profiled, and TCRdb retains in-frame clones only, with some absent. The repertoire consists of approximately 50,000 clones, with around 88% occurring once and the leading ten covering approximately 0.61%. This clone appeared a few times. The V and J ends lost 3 bases and 0 bases respectively, with 9 bases between them. The V gene's germline CDR1 is KGHSH and CDR2 LQKENI. CDR3 length equals 15 residues. The sample here was CD4+ or CD8+ T cells sorted from blood, taken in a trial of the OX40 agonist ivuxolimab. The source of this sequence is an adult with an advanced solid tumor such as melanoma, head and neck, liver or kidney cancer. This sequence joins TRBV18 and TRBJ1-5; tentative D call: TRBD1 (6 bases). CDR3 coding DNA: TGTGCCAGCTCACCCACAGGGTCTAGCAATCAGCCCCAGCATTTT. Its protein is CASSPTGSSNQPQHF.